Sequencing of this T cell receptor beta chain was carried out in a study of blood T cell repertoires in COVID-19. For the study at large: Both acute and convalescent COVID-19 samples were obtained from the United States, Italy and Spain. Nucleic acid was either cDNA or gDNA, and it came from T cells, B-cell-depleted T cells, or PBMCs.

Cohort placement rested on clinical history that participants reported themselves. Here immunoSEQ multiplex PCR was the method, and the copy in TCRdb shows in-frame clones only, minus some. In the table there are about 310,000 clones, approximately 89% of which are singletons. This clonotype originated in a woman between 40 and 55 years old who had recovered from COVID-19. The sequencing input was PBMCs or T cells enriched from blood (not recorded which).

In DNA, the CDR3 is TGTGCCAGCAGCCCCGGACTTCTCTACGAGCAGTACTTC. Translated, it gives CASSPGLLYEQYF. This rearrangement joins TRBV6-2 or TRBV6-3 to TRBJ2-7, with D perhaps TRBD2 (5 bases). The CDR3 covers 13 residues. Germline CDR1 is MNHEY and CDR2 is SVGEGT. Trimming stripped 6 bases from V and 3 bases from J, with 12 bases between.